This T cell receptor (beta chain) is from a study of lymphopenia after photon versus proton radiotherapy (dated by TCRdb to about 2019). Regarding the study in general: The study compared the immunological effects of photon versus proton radiation therapy in patients with gastrointestinal tumors who developed high-grade lymphopenia. A cohort of around 18 patients with gastrointestinal tumors who received either photon or proton therapy and subsequently developed lymphopenia was included. The goal of the study was to characterize the differences between the two radiation modalities in how they affect the immune system.

As concerns this clone: Its binding antigen is unknown. Base qualities are missing; no much larger clone stands one base away.

Broad study findings and their caveats: The survival association was assessed only in patients who died, and better survival with proton therapy was presented by the authors as a possibility rather than a demonstrated result. Among patients across the cohort who died, overall survival time showed an inverse correlation with a larger post-nadir drop in TCR diversity. Proton-treated patients stayed relatively stable during treatment, while photon-treated patients lost naive T cells and TCR diversity and gained effector/memory populations. After the lymphocyte count nadir, repertoires from photon-treated patients showed oligoclonal expansion, particularly of CD8+ Temra cells, and this expansion drove the decline in diversity.

The library was built by means of the immunoSEQ multiplex PCR assay. T cell repertoires were profiled by deep sequencing of rearranged TCR beta loci, alongside multiparametric flow cytometry. TCRdb stores this immuneACCESS table with in-frame sequences only. Part of the clones is absent; in the studies checked, under half of the shortfall reflects unresolved V genes, and no reason is known for the rest. This sample is represented by approximately 150,000 clones; 75% to 90% of them were singletons. The top ten hold less than 6% of the sample. The sequence was obtained from a man aged 45-65 years with gastric cancer. The sequencing here drew on peripheral blood, taken from a patient treated with photon-based radiotherapy.

The CDR3 protein sequence reads: CATPSNTVNTEAFF. Here is the DNA: TGTGCCACACCCTCCAATACAGTAAACACTGAAGCTTTCTTT. The chain uses TRBV2 and TRBJ1-1, with no reliable assignment of the D segment. Reading from cysteine to phenylalanine, the CDR3 counts 14 amino acids. Only the CDR3 region is kept as DNA, spanning 42 bases read in frame from base 1. Per the germline V gene, SNHLY is the CDR1 and FYNNEI is the CDR2. A distance of 17 bases separates the germline ends of V and J, which lose 10 bases and 2 bases respectively.